This T cell receptor beta chain was found in a study of cytomegalovirus exposure and HLA in healthy donors. Germline V CDR1 and CDR2: SGDLS, YYNGEE. V was pared by 3 bases and J by 7 bases, with 9 bases of the junction left unmatched. This CDR3 contains 16 residues. Primers included in the PCR were 60 Vbeta and 13 Jbeta primers. The protocol was immunoSEQ multiplex PCR, while the TCRdb copy is restricted to in-frame clones and leaves out a portion. The top ten hold approximately 2.4% of the sample, which has 200,000 or so clones, 84% seen once. Source material: PBMCs. The V gene is TRBV9, the J gene TRBJ1-6; 8 nucleotides match TRBD1. This sequence was found in a woman aged 45-60 years in good health and CMV-seropositive. The CDR3 region has the DNA TGTGCCAGCAGCGCGACAGGGGATGCGTGGAATTCACCCCTCCACTTT. Translation: CASSATGDAWNSPLHF.